This TCR beta chain was sequenced in a study of shared clonotypes between healthy human individuals. CDR3 length: 16 amino acids. The germline V gene has CDR1 SGHRS and CDR2 YFSETQ. J lost 4 bases, V lost 4 bases, and 7 bases had no gene match. Clones were sequenced by immunoSEQ multiplex PCR, and TCRdb holds only the in-frame ones, with some missing. The data show millions of clones, with roughly 92% seen just once and under 0.15% held by the top ten. The TCR sequence derives from a man aged 18 to 35 in good health. The chain combines TRBV5-1 with TRBJ2-3; 12 nucleotides agree with TRBD2. Sequenced: naive CD4+ T cells sorted from blood. The subset was: CD45RA+ positively selected. As DNA, the CDR3 is TGCGCCAGCAGCCTGACTAGCGGGGGACGGGCAGATACGCAGTATTTT. Protein: CASSLTSGGRADTQYF.